This TCR beta chain was sequenced for a study of blood T cell repertoires in COVID-19. Whole-study context: Specimens from acute and convalescent COVID-19 originated in the United States, Italy and Spain. The analysed material was cDNA or gDNA that came from T cells, B-cell-depleted T cells, or PBMCs.

Germline CDR1 SGHTA, CDR2 FQGNSA. V was cut by 2 bases and J by 0 bases, with 11 bases left in between. This CDR3 spans 15 amino acids. How the authors handled the data: Reference gene primers were amplified, and this amplification served to estimate nucleated cell counts. The method was immunoSEQ multiplex PCR; TCRdb's version includes in-frame clones alone and lacks a portion of them. Clone size and the V and J calls come from that table; the DNA yielded D and trimming. Seen here are tens of thousands of clones, about nine tenths observed once, and the top ten hold approximately 8.3%. The V and J genes are TRBV7-2 and TRBJ2-7; D is undetermined. Input material: peripheral blood. The source of this sequence is a human donor with active COVID-19. The donor label of this sample is uncertain. The DNA for the CDR3 is TGTGCCAGCAGCTTACGGCCGGGTGCCTCCTACGAGCAGTACTTC. Protein: CASSLRPGASYEQYF.